Listed below are T cell receptor beta chains from one sample, sequenced in a study of T cells after yellow fever vaccination. TCRdb reanalysed the 5' RACE reads using MiXCR and keeps one entry per CDR3 protein. The sample lists 99,000 or so distinct CDR3 sequences; approximately 5.5% were seen once. Sample: CD8+ T cells sorted from PBMCs, taken 10 days after the yellow fever booster vaccination. Receptors originate from a man between 18 and 29 years old who received the YFV17D yellow fever vaccine. Both conserved end residues are part of each CDR3. Fields, in order: CDR3 protein, CDR3 DNA, J gene, V gene, D gene, clone size. D genes are given only for firm matches. Clone size, where shown, is once, few, many, or a class for clones that have expanded.

CDR3: CATSGARDRTYVNTGELFF
DNA: TGTGCCACCAGTGGTGCCCGGGACAGGACCTATGTGAACACCGGGGAGCTGTTTTTT
J: TRBJ2-2
V: TRBV24-1
D: TRBD1
size: few

CDR3: CASSLEPGTNTGELFF
DNA: TGTGCCAGCAGCTTGGAGCCAGGGACGAACACCGGGGAGCTGTTTTTT
J: TRBJ2-2
V: TRBV7-2
D: -
size: few

CDR3: CATVTGSRTDTQYF
DNA: TGTGCCACCGTGACGGGCAGCCGCACAGATACGCAGTATTTT
J: TRBJ2-3
V: TRBV12-3/TRBV12-4
D: -
size: few

CDR3: CASSWGGPSYEQYF
DNA: TGTGCCAGCAGCTGGGGGGGTCCCTCCTACGAGCAGTACTTC
J: TRBJ2-7
V: TRBV5-4
D: TRBD2
size: -

CDR3: CASRHQGLGTEAFF
DNA: TGTGCCAGCAGGCACCAGGGCCTGGGTACTGAAGCTTTCTTT
J: TRBJ1-1
V: TRBV6-2/TRBV6-3
D: -
size: few

CDR3: CASSGGLEEYF
DNA: TGCGCCAGCAGTGGTGGTCTCGAGGAGTACTTC
J: TRBJ2-7
V: TRBV10-2
D: -
size: few

CDR3: CASSSFPGDRGYTF
DNA: TGCGCCAGCAGCTCCTTTCCGGGAGATCGTGGCTACACCTTC
J: TRBJ1-2
V: TRBV5-1
D: -
size: -

CDR3: CASSLPGQGSMNTEAFF
DNA: TGCGCCAGCAGCCTTCCGGGACAGGGGAGTATGAACACTGAAGCTTTCTTT
J: TRBJ1-1
V: TRBV4-1
D: TRBD1
size: -

CDR3: CSVLGGLNEQFF
DNA: TGCAGCGTTCTGGGGGGGCTCAATGAGCAGTTCTTC
J: TRBJ2-1
V: TRBV29-1
D: -
size: many

CDR3: CASSQEGGASYNEQFF
DNA: TGTGCCAGCAGCCAAGAAGGCGGGGCCTCCTACAATGAGCAGTTCTTC
J: TRBJ2-1
V: TRBV3-1
D: -
size: -

CDR3: CASSSRGTGDYGYTF
DNA: TGTGCCAGCAGCTCCCGAGGGACAGGGGACTATGGCTACACCTTC
J: TRBJ1-2
V: TRBV5-5
D: TRBD1
size: -

CDR3: CASSNWDAKNIQYF
DNA: TGTGCCAGCAGCAATTGGGACGCCAAAAACATTCAGTACTTC
J: TRBJ2-4
V: TRBV5-5
D: -
size: many

CDR3: CASSIMGQEQETQYF
DNA: TGTGCCAGTAGTATAATGGGTCAGGAACAAGAGACCCAGTACTTC
J: TRBJ2-5
V: TRBV19
D: -
size: few

CDR3: CASSSIPYSAYEQYF
DNA: TGTGCCAGCAGTTCAATCCCGTACTCCGCATACGAGCAGTACTTC
J: TRBJ2-7
V: TRBV12-3/TRBV12-4
D: -
size: few

CDR3: CASSQLDRVPLLNYGYTF
DNA: TGCGCCAGCAGCCAGTTGGACAGGGTTCCTCTACTTAACTATGGCTACACCTTC
J: TRBJ1-2
V: TRBV4-1
D: TRBD1
size: -

CDR3: CASSSLGPPDQPQHF
DNA: TGTGCCAGCAGCTCCTTGGGACCTCCAGATCAGCCCCAGCATTTT
J: TRBJ1-5
V: TRBV6-2/TRBV6-3
D: -
size: -

CDR3: CASSAQGGNQPQHF
DNA: TGTGCCAGCAGCGCACAGGGCGGCAATCAGCCCCAGCATTTT
J: TRBJ1-5
V: TRBV9
D: -
size: -

CDR3: CASSQDVMPGLEKLFF
DNA: TGTGCCAGCAGCCAAGATGTGATGCCCGGCCTTGAAAAACTGTTTTTT
J: TRBJ1-4
V: TRBV3-1
D: -
size: -

CDR3: CASSSNRDSNQPQHF
DNA: TGTGCCAGCAGCTCCAACCGGGACAGCAATCAGCCCCAGCATTTT
J: TRBJ1-5
V: TRBV7-9
D: -
size: -

CDR3: CASTIGHQETQYF
DNA: TGTGCCAGCACCATAGGACATCAAGAGACCCAGTACTTC
J: TRBJ2-5
V: TRBV6-2/TRBV6-3
D: -
size: few

CDR3: CASSLGQGQETQYF
DNA: TGTGCCAGCAGCTTAGGGCAGGGCCAAGAGACCCAGTACTTC
J: TRBJ2-5
V: TRBV7-6
D: -
size: few

CDR3: CASSGPYYEQYF
DNA: TGTGCCAGCAGTGGGCCCTACTACGAGCAGTACTTC
J: TRBJ2-7
V: TRBV27
D: -
size: few

CDR3: CATSRDSGGGQPQHF
DNA: TGTGCCACCAGCAGAGATTCGGGGGGTGGTCAGCCCCAGCATTTT
J: TRBJ1-5
V: TRBV15
D: -
size: few

CDR3: CSARLRTSQETQYF
DNA: TGCAGTGCTAGACTAAGGACTAGCCAAGAGACCCAGTACTTC
J: TRBJ2-5
V: TRBV20-1
D: TRBD2
size: -

CDR3: CASSVTGGLDTQYF
DNA: TGTGCCAGCAGCGTGACAGGAGGGCTGGATACGCAGTATTTT
J: TRBJ2-3
V: TRBV9
D: -
size: few

CDR3: CAWSPRPGQGAHEQYF
DNA: TGTGCCTGGAGCCCACGGCCGGGACAGGGGGCCCACGAGCAGTACTTC
J: TRBJ2-7
V: TRBV30
D: TRBD1
size: -

CDR3: CASSYGQVTYNSPLHF
DNA: TGTGCCAGCAGTTATGGACAGGTTACCTATAATTCACCCCTCCACTTT
J: TRBJ1-6
V: TRBV6-5
D: TRBD1
size: -

CDR3: CASSVGGKNIQYF
DNA: TGTGCCAGCAGTGTGGGGGGCAAAAACATTCAGTACTTC
J: TRBJ2-4
V: TRBV2
D: -
size: -

CDR3: CASSQVGQPYEQYF
DNA: TGCGCCAGCAGCCAAGTAGGACAGCCTTACGAGCAGTACTTC
J: TRBJ2-7
V: TRBV4-1
D: -
size: few

CDR3: CASSFGGDTQYF
DNA: TGTGCCAGCAGCTTCGGTGGGGATACGCAGTATTTT
J: TRBJ2-3
V: TRBV7-9
D: -
size: few

CDR3: CASSLWGIEDWSGYTF
DNA: TGTGCCAGCAGCTTATGGGGGATAGAGGACTGGTCTGGCTACACCTTC
J: TRBJ1-2
V: TRBV27
D: -
size: many

CDR3: CASSLDVGAQETQYF
DNA: TGTGCCAGCAGTTTAGACGTGGGGGCCCAAGAGACCCAGTACTTC
J: TRBJ2-5
V: TRBV27
D: -
size: -

CDR3: CASSGVKVVSTDTQYF
DNA: TGCGCCAGCAGTGGTGTAAAAGTCGTAAGCACAGATACGCAGTATTTT
J: TRBJ2-3
V: TRBV5-1
D: -
size: many

CDR3: CASSRPGQGVWQAEAFF
DNA: TGTGCCAGCAGCCGCCCGGGACAGGGGGTCTGGCAGGCTGAAGCTTTCTTT
J: TRBJ1-1
V: TRBV4-2
D: TRBD1
size: -

CDR3: CSAREVGGPAFF
DNA: TGCAGTGCTAGAGAGGTCGGGGGTCCAGCTTTCTTT
J: TRBJ1-1
V: TRBV20-1
D: -
size: many

CDR3: CASSLAGRGIDGYTF
DNA: TGCGCCAGCAGCTTGGCTGGCAGGGGGATCGATGGCTACACCTTC
J: TRBJ1-2
V: TRBV5-1
D: TRBD1
size: -

CDR3: CASSFPQIVRGLADTQYF
DNA: TGTGCCAGCAGCTTCCCCCAGATCGTTAGGGGCCTTGCAGATACGCAGTATTTT
J: TRBJ2-3
V: TRBV7-2
D: -
size: few

CDR3: CASSPEGQPQHF
DNA: TGTGCCAGCAGTCCCGAAGGGCAGCCCCAGCATTTT
J: TRBJ1-5
V: TRBV12-3/TRBV12-4
D: -
size: many

CDR3: CASSWGSARRRGDTQYF
DNA: TGTGCCAGCAGCTGGGGGTCGGCCCGAAGACGGGGAGATACGCAGTATTTT
J: TRBJ2-3
V: TRBV5-6
D: -
size: -

CDR3: CASSHRGTADTQYF
DNA: TGTGCCAGCAGCCATCGGGGGACCGCAGATACGCAGTATTTT
J: TRBJ2-3
V: TRBV4-2
D: -
size: -

CDR3: CASSHLAPRIAVPRTDTQYF
DNA: TGTGCCAGCAGCCATCTGGCCCCTCGGATTGCAGTTCCTCGCACAGATACGCAGTATTTT
J: TRBJ2-3
V: TRBV7-2
D: -
size: -

CDR3: CASSPWTGSNQPQHF
DNA: TGTGCCAGCAGCCCTTGGACGGGTAGCAATCAGCCCCAGCATTTT
J: TRBJ1-5
V: TRBV5-5
D: -
size: few

CDR3: CASSLLVGLTDTQYF
DNA: TGCGCCAGCAGCTTGTTGGTGGGGCTGACAGATACGCAGTATTTT
J: TRBJ2-3
V: TRBV5-1
D: -
size: few

CDR3: CSVDEVVRRNTEAFF
DNA: TGCAGCGTAGATGAAGTAGTTCGACGGAACACTGAAGCTTTCTTT
J: TRBJ1-1
V: TRBV29-1
D: -
size: few

CDR3: CASRLTPLGGDIQYF
DNA: TGTGCCAGCAGACTTACTCCTCTAGGGGGGGACATTCAGTACTTC
J: TRBJ2-4
V: TRBV6-6
D: -
size: -

CDR3: CASSGHRMNTEAFF
DNA: TGTGCCAGTAGTGGACACCGCATGAACACTGAAGCTTTCTTT
J: TRBJ1-1
V: TRBV19
D: -
size: few

CDR3: CASSFPGLASHEQFF
DNA: TGTGCCAGCAGTTTTCCGGGACTAGCTTCCCATGAGCAGTTCTTC
J: TRBJ2-1
V: TRBV5-6
D: TRBD2
size: -

CDR3: CATTGLAGSPGYNEQFF
DNA: TGTGCCACTACGGGACTAGCGGGGTCCCCGGGGTACAATGAGCAGTTCTTC
J: TRBJ2-1
V: TRBV19
D: TRBD2
size: few

CDR3: CSARGTSSEGGLYEQYF
DNA: TGCAGTGCTAGAGGGACAAGTTCCGAGGGAGGATTGTACGAGCAGTACTTC
J: TRBJ2-7
V: TRBV20-1
D: -
size: -

CDR3: CASSFGQGAGYEQYF
DNA: TGTGCCAGCAGTTTTGGACAGGGGGCGGGCTACGAGCAGTACTTC
J: TRBJ2-7
V: TRBV12-3/TRBV12-4
D: TRBD1
size: few

CDR3: CASSRYYPSGGEETQYF
DNA: TGTGCCAGCAGCCGGTACTATCCTAGCGGGGGGGAAGAGACCCAGTACTTC
J: TRBJ2-5
V: TRBV4-2
D: TRBD2
size: many

CDR3: CSVEEDRDRGRYGYTF
DNA: TGCAGCGTTGAAGAGGACCGGGACAGGGGACGCTATGGCTACACCTTC
J: TRBJ1-2
V: TRBV29-1
D: TRBD1
size: few